This TCR beta chain was observed in a study of blood T cell repertoires in COVID-19. Study in general: COVID-19 samples, acute and convalescent, were from the United States, Italy and Spain. The cDNA or gDNA used as material had been derived from T cells, B-cell-depleted T cells, or PBMCs.

The CDR3 spans 14 residues. Trimming stripped 1 base from V and 7 bases from J, with 14 bases between. Per the germline V gene, CDR1 is SGHNT and CDR2 is YENEEA. Original methodology: Estimated nucleated cell counts came from reference gene primer amplification. Using immunoSEQ multiplex PCR, the repertoire was profiled, and TCRdb retains in-frame clones only, with some absent. V and J calls and clone size follow that table, whereas D and trimming were derived from the DNA. Here the sample spans under 60,000 clones, approximately 80% being singletons. This chain uses TRBV11-3 with TRBJ2-7, with D maybe TRBD1 (5 bases). The material sequenced was peripheral blood. This clonotype was obtained from a man between 65 and 85 years old with acute or convalescent COVID-19. CDR3 loop: CASSLGPGSQEQYF. The CDR3 DNA follows: TGTGCCAGCAGCTTAGGGCCAGGGTCCCAGGAGCAGTACTTC. Variable domain in full (rest from reference TRBV11-3 and TRBJ2-7): EAGVVQSPRYKIIEKKQPVAFWCNPISGHNTLYWYLQNLGQGPELLIRYENEEAVDDSQLPKDRFSAERLKGVDSTLKIQPAELGDSAVYLCASSLGPGSQEQYFGPGTRLTVT.